This T cell receptor beta chain appears in the sequencing data of a study of regulatory T cells in long-lasting Graves disease. iRepertoire HTBI primers and Arm-PCR of CDR3 regions built TCR beta libraries. Original data processing: 60 or so TRBV and some 15 TRBJ segments were identified across samples. From the multiplex PCR reads, TCRdb called clonotypes with MiXCR, one entry per CDR3 protein. None of the V and J calls come from the authors' own analysis; TCRdb made them. The sample contains 300,000 to 500,000 distinct CDR3 sequences, under 25% of which appear only once. V was pared by 4 bases and J by 4 bases, with 7 bases between. The CDR3 is made up of 13 amino acids. The germline V gene encodes CDR1 SNHLY and CDR2 FYNNEI. This clonotype was counted a few times. Time point defined: persistent/refractory GD, antithyroid drugs over 5 years with positive TRAb. There was RNA extracted from PBMCs, and the TCR library was made from it.

The receptor was isolated from a female donor with Graves disease. V gene TRBV2 combines with J gene TRBJ2-2; D gene ambiguous. This specimen was peripheral blood mononuclear cells (PBMCs), taken when the disease was refractory, from a patient treated with antithyroid drugs. CDR3 sequence: CASSGLGTGELFF. DNA of the CDR3: TGTGCCAGCAGTGGTCTTGGCACCGGGGAGCTGTTTTTT.